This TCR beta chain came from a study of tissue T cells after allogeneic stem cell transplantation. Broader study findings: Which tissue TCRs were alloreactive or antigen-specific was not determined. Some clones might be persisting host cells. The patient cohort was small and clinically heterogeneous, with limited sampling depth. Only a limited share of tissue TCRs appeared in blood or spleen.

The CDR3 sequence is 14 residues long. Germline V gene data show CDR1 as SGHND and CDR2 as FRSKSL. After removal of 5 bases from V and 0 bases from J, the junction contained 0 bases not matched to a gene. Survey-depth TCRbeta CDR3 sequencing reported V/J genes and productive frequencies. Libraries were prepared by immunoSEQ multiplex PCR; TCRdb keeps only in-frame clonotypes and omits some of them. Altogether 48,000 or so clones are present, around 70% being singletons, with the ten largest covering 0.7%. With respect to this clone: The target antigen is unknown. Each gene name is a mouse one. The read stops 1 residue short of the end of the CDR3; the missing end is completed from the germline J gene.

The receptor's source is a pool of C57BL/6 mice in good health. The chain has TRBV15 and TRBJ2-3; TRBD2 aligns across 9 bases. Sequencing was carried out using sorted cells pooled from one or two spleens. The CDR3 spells CASSLGGSAETLYF. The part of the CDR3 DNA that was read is TGTGCCAGCAGTCTGGGGGGGAGTGCAGAAACGCTGTAT.